This T cell receptor beta chain was identified during a study of T cell responses to AZD1222 COVID-19 vaccine. Findings and limits, study-wide: Of spike-specific TCRs, nearly half reportedly target regions left unmutated in variants. Among the donors, most were white British and more were female, and clonal diversity was possibly underestimated. Samples come after the peak T cell response, not at day 14.

Turning to this clone: Its antigen is unknown.

The data were produced by immunoSEQ multiplex PCR, yet TCRdb's version contains in-frame clones alone and is incomplete. The table shows more than 100,000 clones, with 70% to 90% occurring only once. Trimming took 1 base from V and 4 from J, leaving 13 bases between them. CDR3 length equals 15 residues. Germline V lookup: CDR1 MGHRA, CDR2 YSYEKL. The chain links TRBV4-1 to TRBJ1-1; D is unclear. The specimen comprised peripheral blood, sampled on day 0 of AZD1222 vaccination. The receptor's source is an adult in good health. DNA of the CDR3: TGCGCCAGCAGCCAAGGAAGAGGGAACGGCACTGAAGCTTTCTTT. Translated: CASSQGRGNGTEAFF.